Sequencing of this TCR beta chain was carried out in a study of cytomegalovirus exposure and HLA in healthy donors. The germline gives CDR1 ENHRY, CDR2 SYGVKD. The CDR3 covers 14 residues. The V end lost 2 bases, the J end lost 0 bases, and 7 bases lay between the germline ends. This clone was counted only a few times. Its antigen remains unknown. The study's findings and limits: Later analysis identified several of the most significant clusters that appeared linked to common viral pathogens.

Both 60 Vbeta primers and 13 Jbeta primers went into the PCR. Clones were sequenced by immunoSEQ multiplex PCR, and TCRdb holds only the in-frame ones, with some missing. The sample consists of 180,000 or so clones, 80% of them appearing once. The chain carries TRBV10-3 and TRBJ1-1; D is unclear. The specimen was PBMCs. The clonotype originates from a woman aged 25 to 39 in good health and CMV-seronegative. In DNA, the CDR3 is TGTGCCATCAGTGAGGGGCAGATGAACACTGAAGCTTTCTTT. It specifies CAISEGQMNTEAFF.